One sample yielded the 14 T cell receptor beta chains listed below, sequenced in a study of CD8 T cells in ankylosing spondylitis. One entry per CDR3 protein results from TCRdb running MiXCR on the 5' RACE reads. The data hold about 360,000 distinct CDR3 sequences, with 20% to 25% observed a single time. The sequenced sample consisted of blood, either unsorted or a sorted T cell fraction (not recorded which). These receptors all stem from a male donor with ankylosing spondylitis or in good health (not recorded which).

Here the CDR3 reads CATSDLSTNIQYF. The CDR3 DNA is TGTGCCACCAGTGATTTGAGTACAAACATTCAGTACTTC. The chain recombines TRBV24-1 with TRBJ2-4; D is unresolved. The V gene's germline CDR1 is KGHDR and CDR2 SFDVKD. The CDR3 runs 13 residues. The germline V and J ends were trimmed by 0 bases and 6 bases, with 5 bases remaining between them.

This rearrangement joins TRBV19 to TRBJ2-2; TRBD2 is a possible D gene (5 bases). CDR3 size: 14 residues. Trimming left V 3 bases short and J 4 bases short, with 9 bases between. The germline gives CDR1 LNHDA, CDR2 SQIVND (reference sequence). The CDR3 DNA follows: TGTGCCAGTAGTATCGGAGCGGCCACCGGGGAGCTGTTTTTT. Protein sequence: CASSIGAATGELFF.

The rearrangement links TRBV3-2 to TRBJ2-1; the table's TRBD2 call for D was not verified on the DNA. TRBV3-2 is an annotated pseudogene. This CDR3 has 17 residues. CDR3: CASCQGASGAAGNEQFF. The CDR3, as DNA: TGTGCCTCCTGCCAAGGGGCTAGCGGGGCCGCGGGGAATGAGCAGTTCTTC.

This rearrangement joins TRBV29-1 to TRBJ2-5, with unresolved D. CDR1 and CDR2 from the germline V gene are SQVTM and ANQGSEA. Trimming took off 3 bases at V and 1 base at J, with 9 bases between the two ends. The CDR3 has 13 residues. CDR3 nucleotides: TGCAGCGTTGATAGGTCCTCCCAAGAGACCCAGTACTTC. This sequence encodes CSVDRSSQETQYF.

This chain links TRBV4-2 with TRBJ2-7, with TRBD2 as a possible D gene (6 bases). Between the trimmed V and J ends, which lost 0 bases and 2 bases, there was a span of 11 bases. Germline loops: CDR1 LGHNA, CDR2 YNFKEQ. CDR3 length: 15 amino acids. The chain's CDR3 is CASSQDSSDAYEQYF. CDR3 coding DNA: TGTGCCAGCAGCCAAGATTCTAGCGACGCCTACGAGCAGTACTTC.

This clonotype was detected a few times. This sequence joins TRBV29-1 and TRBJ2-7, with a tentative D call TRBD2 (6 bases). CDR1 and CDR2 from the germline V gene are SQVTM and ANQGSEA. V was cut by 4 bases and J by 2 bases, with 12 bases left in between. This CDR3 is 13 amino acids long. The CDR3 is CSVGQEGPYEQYF. In DNA form, the CDR3 reads TGCAGCGTTGGGCAGGAGGGACCCTACGAGCAGTACTTC.

The V call is TRBV5-6, the J call TRBJ2-3, with 7 bases matching TRBD1. The CDR3 consists of 15 residues. Germline loops: CDR1 SGHDT, CDR2 YYEEEE. After removal of 1 base from V and 3 bases from J, the junction contained 5 bases not matched to a gene. The CDR3 spells CASSLRDRITDTQYF. In DNA form, the CDR3 reads TGTGCCAGCAGCTTGCGGGACAGAATTACAGATACGCAGTATTTT.

This clonotype was found a few times. The chain links TRBV5-5 to TRBJ2-1, with 7 bases matching TRBD1. V was pared by 4 bases and J by 3 bases, with 10 bases of the junction left unmatched. CDR3 size: 16 residues. Per germline, CDR1 SGHKS and CDR2 YYEKEE (reference sequence). CDR3 protein: CASSPTPGQIYNEQFF. DNA for the CDR3: TGTGCCAGCAGCCCTACCCCGGGACAGATCTACAATGAGCAGTTCTTC.

The chain carries TRBV11-2 and TRBJ2-2, with a tentative D call TRBD1 (7 bases). The CDR3 length is 17 residues. V was clipped by 5 bases and J by 3 bases, with 19 bases between them. Germline CDR1 is SGHAT and CDR2 is FQNNGV. As DNA, the CDR3 is TGTGCCAGCAGCGAAAATTGGGCAGGGGGGTACACCGGGGAGCTGTTTTTT. Protein product: CASSENWAGGYTGELFF. The whole variable domain, filled in from reference TRBV11-2 and TRBJ2-2, reads EAGVAQSPRYKIIEKRQSVAFWCNPISGHATLYWYQQILGQGPKLLIQFQNNGVVDDSQLPKDRFSAERLKGVDSTLKIQPAKLEDSAVYLCASSENWAGGYTGELFFGEGSRLTVL.

A remark on this clonotype: One end of the junction varies from germline; a read error may be responsible. The chain carries TRBV5-1 and TRBJ2-1; a possible D gene is TRBD1 (8 bases). This CDR3 region has 15 residues. Germline values: CDR1 SGHRS, CDR2 YFSETQ. CDR3 sequence reads: CASSLDRGGYIEQFF. The CDR3 coding sequence is TGCGCCAGCAGCTTGGACAGGGGGGGGTACATTGAGCAGTTCTTC.

This clonotype was observed a handful of times. The gene calls are TRBV2 and TRBJ2-7; D is ambiguous. The CDR3 contains 10 residues. V was trimmed by 8 bases and J by 13 bases, leaving 15 bases between them. The V gene's germline CDR1 is SNHLY and CDR2 FYNNEI. The CDR3 bases are TGTGCCAGCCGAGAGGATAGGTTATACTTC. Its translation is CASREDRLYF.

This clonotype was seen at least ten times. This CDR3 reads CASTSFRDRAYTEAFF. CDR3 bases: TGTGCCAGCACCTCATTCCGGGACAGGGCCTACACTGAAGCTTTCTTT. V and J are TRBV12-3 or TRBV12-4 and TRBJ1-1; 9 bases agree with TRBD1. Trimming removed 7 bases from V and 3 bases from J; junction bases left unmatched: 12. The CDR3 has 16 residues.

This clonotype was seen only a few times. The V gene is TRBV28, the J gene TRBJ2-3; the match to TRBD2 covers 8 bases. There are 14 residues in the CDR3. CDR1 and CDR2 (germline): MDHEN, SYDVKM. V was clipped by 5 bases and J by 3 bases; unmatched bases: 4. The CDR3 spells CASSQGLGTDTQYF. The CDR3 nucleotides read TGTGCCAGCAGTCAGGGACTAGGAACAGATACGCAGTATTTT.

This chain uses TRBV15 with TRBJ2-5, with D hard to call. V dropped 3 bases and J dropped 5 bases, with 10 bases sitting between them. Germline V CDR1 and CDR2: LNHNV, YYDKDF (reference sequence). The CDR3 has 13 amino acids. Here the CDR3 DNA reads TGTGCCACCAGCAGCCAAGGGTCGGAGACCCAGTACTTC. Translation gives CATSSQGSETQYF.